One and the same sample provided the 11 T cell receptor beta chains below, sequenced in a study of blood T cells in healthy people across ages. The use of a sample-barcoded 5' primer and a J-beta primer mix characterized a second PCR of about 7 to 12 cycles. TCRdb passed the 5' RACE reads through MiXCR, listing each CDR3 protein once. In the table there are 1.4 million or so distinct CDR3 sequences, approximately 43% of which are singletons. Sequencing input: blood. The receptors come from a young woman in good health.

The genes are TRBV27 and TRBJ1-5, with 7 bases fitting TRBD1. Germline trimming cut 5 bases from V and 3 bases from J; bases unmatched to any gene: 4. Germline V gene sequence: CDR1 MNHEY, CDR2 SMNVEV (reference sequence). The CDR3 is made up of 14 amino acids. CDR3: CASSHRGLNQPQHF. CDR3 nucleotides: TGTGCCAGCAGTCATAGGGGGCTCAATCAGCCCCAGCATTTT.

The chain employs TRBV20-1 and TRBJ2-1, with D perhaps matching TRBD1 (8 bases). The germline V and J ends were trimmed by 3 bases and 7 bases, with 19 bases remaining between them. Germline values: CDR1 DFQATT, CDR2 SNEGSKA (reference sequence). The CDR3 is made up of 15 amino acids. CDR3 protein: CSARGGAGGSNEQFF. In DNA, the CDR3 is TGCAGTGCTAGGGGGGGGGCAGGGGGCTCAAATGAGCAGTTCTTC.

The rearrangement links TRBV7-6 to TRBJ2-1; 7 nucleotides align to TRBD2. Per the germline V gene, CDR1 is SGHVS and CDR2 is FNYEAQ. The CDR3 covers 15 residues. V shed 1 base and J 8 bases; nucleotides not matched to a gene: 8. CDR3: CASSLESGTGYEQFF. Written as DNA, the CDR3 is TGTGCCAGCAGCTTAGAGAGCGGGACGGGGTATGAGCAGTTCTTC.

Remarks on this clonotype: Since a much larger clone is just one base distant, this may be a read error. In DNA form, the CDR3 reads TGTGCCAGCAGCACGGGACTGCACACAGATGCGCAGTATTTT. Its translation is CASSTGLHTDAQYF. This chain uses TRBV11-2 with TRBJ2-3, with D perhaps TRBD2 (6 bases). Germline CDR1 is SGHAT and CDR2 is FQNNGV. This CDR3 contains 14 residues.

V gene TRBV7-8 combines with J gene TRBJ1-5; 9 bases line up with TRBD1. This CDR3 is 17 amino acids long. V trimming: 1 base; J trimming: 3 bases; junction bases outside the gene matches: 7. In germline, CDR1 is SGHVS, CDR2 FQNEAQ. The CDR3 bases are TGTGCCAGCAGCTTAGGGCCGGGACAGGGACTCAATCAGCCCCAGCATTTT. Translated, it gives CASSLGPGQGLNQPQHF. The complete variable domain, with remaining parts taken from reference TRBV7-8 and TRBJ1-5, reads GAGVSQSPRYKVAKRGQDVALRCDPISGHVSLFWYQQALGQGPEFLTYFQNEAQLDKSGLPSDRFFAERPEGSVSTLKIQRTQQEDSAVYLCASSLGPGQGLNQPQHFGDGTRLSIL.

This chain uses TRBV27 with TRBJ1-1, with 7 bases fitting TRBD1. After removal of 2 bases from V and 4 bases from J, the junction contained 4 bases not matched to a gene. Per germline, CDR1 MNHEY and CDR2 SMNVEV (reference sequence). The length of the CDR3 is 14 residues. CDR3 in amino acids: CASSLKTGTTEAFF. The CDR3 DNA sequence: TGTGCCAGCAGTTTAAAGACAGGGACCACTGAAGCTTTCTTT.

The chain joins TRBV3-1 to TRBJ1-4, with unresolved D. Germline lookup yields CDR1 LGHDT and CDR2 YNNKEL (reference sequence). This CDR3 has 14 residues. V was pared by 8 bases and J by 0 bases, with 10 bases between. Written as DNA, the CDR3 is TGTGCCAGCGGCCCACAAACAACTAATGAAAAACTGTTTTTT. It encodes CASGPQTTNEKLFF.

This clonotype was seen a handful of times. The chain has TRBV2 and TRBJ1-2; no firm D call. The CDR3 loop spans 14 amino acids. V dropped 3 bases and J dropped 3 bases, with 11 bases sitting between them. Germline-derived CDR1 and CDR2 are SNHLY and FYNNEI. The CDR3 reads CASSDQISYYGYTF. The DNA of the CDR3 is TGTGCCAGCAGTGACCAGATCTCTTACTATGGCTACACCTTC. Based on the CDR3 plus reference TRBV2 and TRBJ1-2, the full variable domain is EPEVTQTPSHQVTQMGQEVILRCVPISNHLYFYWYRQILGQKVEFLVSFYNNEISEKSEIFDDQFSVERPDGSNFTLKIRSTKLEDSAMYFCASSDQISYYGYTFGSGTRLTVV.

Here the CDR3 DNA reads TGTGCCAGCGGAGCGACAGCATTAAACTATGGCTACACCTTC. This sequence encodes CASGATALNYGYTF. J is TRBJ1-2 and V is TRBV6-6, with a weak D call TRBD1 (5 bases). The CDR3 totals 14 residues. Trimming pared 8 bases from V and 2 bases from J, leaving 15 bases between. The V gene's germline CDR1 is MNHNY and CDR2 SVGAGI (reference sequence).

This clonotype was observed a few times. The V call is TRBV6-6, the J call TRBJ2-5; no clear D gene. The assigned J gene may be wrong: the sequence end matches TRBJ2-7 better. The length of the CDR3 is 12 residues. Germline V lookup: CDR1 MNHNY, CDR2 SVGAGI (reference sequence). CDR3 residues: CASSWREDEQYF. CDR3 nucleotide sequence: TGTGCCAGCAGTTGGCGAGAGGACGAGCAGTACTTC.

V and J are TRBV15 and TRBJ1-1, with D maybe TRBD1 (5 bases). The CDR3 consists of 15 residues. Germline V gives CDR1 LNHNV, CDR2 YYDKDF (reference sequence). V lost 5 bases to trimming and J lost 4 bases, with 17 bases between them. CDR3 protein: CATSGGAFSVTEAFF. In nucleotides, the CDR3 is TGTGCCACCAGCGGAGGGGCCTTTTCGGTCACTGAAGCTTTCTTT.